This entry features one T cell receptor (beta chain) sequence. This specimen belongs to a study of blood T cells in healthy people across ages. It was with a sample-barcoded 5' primer and a J-beta primer mix that a second PCR of roughly 7 to 12 cycles was run. TCRdb re-derived calls from the 5' RACE reads in MiXCR, one entry per CDR3 protein. The sample contains approximately 800,000 distinct CDR3 sequences, just under 25% of which appear only once. The CDR3 runs 17 residues. CDR1 and CDR2 (germline): SNHLY, FYNNEI. J was trimmed by 2 bases and V by 5 bases; bases with no gene match: 7. These records were also assigned to another study, of T cells of mothers and their children.

The TCR comes from a boy younger than 18 in good health. The V call is TRBV2, the J call TRBJ2-1, with 12 bases aligning to TRBD2. Sequenced input: blood. DNA for the CDR3: TGTGCCAGCAGTCCCCGCCGGACTAGCGGGACCTACAATGAGCAGTTCTTC. The encoded protein is CASSPRRTSGTYNEQFF.